This entry lists 6 T cell receptor beta chains sequenced from one sample in a study of neoadjuvant nivolumab and ipilimumab in lung cancer. This table comes from immunoSEQ multiplex PCR, and its TCRdb copy is limited to in-frame clones, with some not included. The profile covers over 45,000 clones, with 80% to 90% appearing a single time and around 3.8% taken by the ten largest. Sequenced material: blood, taken before neoadjuvant nivolumab, alone or with ipilimumab. The source is an adult with non-small cell lung cancer. Some clones in this sample may be carry-over from other donors' samples.

The chain is built from TRBV7-3 and TRBJ2-7; D is ambiguous. Germline-derived CDR1 and CDR2 are SGHTA and FQGTGA. The germline V and J ends were trimmed by 5 bases and 3 bases, with 17 bases remaining between them. CDR3 length equals 15 residues. The CDR3 region is CASSLGSGKGYEQYF. In DNA form, the CDR3 reads TGTGCCAGCAGCCTAGGGTCGGGTAAGGGCTACGAGCAGTACTTC.

The V gene is TRBV5-1, the J gene TRBJ2-7; 9 positions agree with TRBD2. V gave up 3 bases and J gave up 5 bases; unmatched junction bases: 9. CDR3 size: 15 residues. The V gene's germline CDR1 is SGHRS and CDR2 YFSETQ. The CDR3 here is CASSSDSGSLHEQYF. Here the CDR3 DNA reads TGCGCCAGCAGCTCGGATAGCGGGAGTCTTCACGAGCAGTACTTC.

The genes are TRBV6-5 and TRBJ2-3; D uncertain. Between the trimmed V and J ends, which lost 10 bases and 3 bases, there was a span of 8 bases. Germline loops: CDR1 MNHEY, CDR2 SVGAGI. The CDR3 contains 11 residues. As DNA, the CDR3 is TGTGCCACCCTTCAGACAGATACGCAGTATTTT. Encoded protein: CATLQTDTQYF.

The chain couples TRBV5-4 to TRBJ2-5; unclear D gene. CDR1 and CDR2 (germline): SGHNT, YYREEE (reference sequence). V was trimmed by 2 bases and J by 4 bases, leaving 6 bases between them. The CDR3 runs 12 residues. CDR3 nucleotides: TGTGCCAGCAGCTTTACAGCAGAGACCCAGTACTTC. This encodes CASSFTAETQYF.

The chain employs TRBV7-8 and TRBJ2-3; D gene unclear. With 0 bases removed from V and 1 base from J, the gap between germline ends came to 11 bases. CDR1 is SGHVS, CDR2 FQNEAQ, per germline. There are 16 residues in the CDR3. In nucleotides, the CDR3 is TGTGCCAGCAGCTTAGCAAATAGGGCGGGCACAGATACGCAGTATTTT. This translates into CASSLANRAGTDTQYF.

The chain is built from TRBV2 and TRBJ2-7; the match to TRBD2 covers 11 bases. From germline, CDR1 is SNHLY and CDR2 FYNNEI. This CDR3 is built from 14 residues. The V gene end was trimmed by 7 bases and the J gene end by 4 bases; junction bases not matched to a gene: 6. CDR3 DNA sequence: TGTGCCAGCAACCCGGGACTAGCGGCATACGAGCAGTACTTC. Translating it yields CASNPGLAAYEQYF.